This T cell receptor beta chain was documented in a study of vaccination effects on CD4 cells after COVID-19. Overall study context: A couple of convalescent patients provided samples 16 days and one week prevaccination.

The method was immunoSEQ multiplex PCR; TCRdb's version includes in-frame clones alone and lacks a portion of them. The profile shows tens of thousands of clones, around two thirds of them singletons. Expansion of antigen-specific CD4+ T cells with viral peptide pools was carried out by the ViraFEST assay before sequencing. CD4+ T cells were isolated after less than 13 days of culture. This person caught SARS-CoV-2 sometime from March to December 2020, and PCR testing confirmed the infection. A density of about 1.8 million PBMC per well was used; these cells were cultured with 9.5 to 10 IU/ml IL-2 and approximately 10 ug/ml peptides. Concerning this clone: Its antigen remains unknown.

There are 16 residues in the CDR3. V dropped 3 bases and J dropped 4; count of bases not matched to a gene: 8. The germline V gene encodes CDR1 SGHNT and CDR2 YYREEE (reference sequence). The clonotype was recovered from a human donor who had a prior SARS-CoV-2 infection. Sequencing used CD4+ T cells from PBMCs cultured with HCoV-NL63 spike peptides, obtained before COVID-19 vaccination. This rearrangement joins TRBV5-4 to TRBJ2-7; 12 bases agree with TRBD2. The CDR3 here is CASSSGLAGKGYEQYF. CDR3 in DNA: TGTGCCAGCAGCTCAGGACTAGCGGGGAAGGGGTACGAGCAGTACTTC. Combining the CDR3 with reference TRBV5-4 and TRBJ2-7 gives the whole variable domain ETGVTQSPTHLIKTRGQQVTLRCSSQSGHNTVSWYQQALGQGPQFIFQYYREEENGRGNFPPRFSGLQFPNYSSELNVNALELDDSALYLCASSSGLAGKGYEQYFGPGTRLTVT.